This is a list of T cell receptor beta chains from one sample in a study of a mutant IDH1 vaccine in newly diagnosed glioma. This table comes from immunoSEQ multiplex PCR, and its TCRdb copy is limited to in-frame clones, with some not included. The sample gives tens of thousands of clones, over 80% of which show up once; about 3.3% is in the top ten. Antigens for these TCRs are unknown. The source was PBMCs, collected from a glioma patient whose treatment included an IDH1 peptide vaccine. The receptors were gathered from a woman aged 45-59 years with glioma. Each CDR3 is given with its conserved first and last residue. Each record gives: J gene, V gene, clone size, D gene, CDR3 DNA, CDR3 protein. D genes are given only for firm matches. The size entry is marked missing in some rows and otherwise reads once, few, many or a size class.

J: TRBJ2-7; V: TRBV9; size: NA; D: TRBD1; DNA: TGTGCCAGCAGCGGCGGAGGGGGACAGGGGTACGAGCAGTACTTC; CDR3: CASSGGGGQGYEQYF
J: TRBJ2-1; V: TRBV7-3; size: once; D: TRBD2; DNA: TGTGCCAGCAGCTTAAAAGCGGGGGAGGGTGAGCAGTTCTTC; CDR3: CASSLKAGEGEQFF
J: TRBJ1-2; V: TRBV2; size: NA; D: NA; DNA: TGTGCCAGCAGTGATGAGGGCGTAGGGGGCTACACCTTC; CDR3: CASSDEGVGGYTF
J: TRBJ2-3; V: TRBV7-2; size: NA; D: NA; DNA: TGTGCCAGCAGCCCCACCGACATACCCATTGATACGCAGTATTTT; CDR3: CASSPTDIPIDTQYF
J: TRBJ1-1; V: TRBV6-1; size: NA; D: NA; DNA: TGTGCCAGCAGTGAGGTCTGGAACACTGAAGCTTTCTTT; CDR3: CASSEVWNTEAFF
J: TRBJ1-2; V: TRBV5-6; size: NA; D: TRBD1; DNA: TGTGCCAGCAGTTTGGGGGACAGGCTCTATGGCTACACCTTC; CDR3: CASSLGDRLYGYTF
J: TRBJ1-1; V: TRBV28; size: once; D: NA; DNA: TGTGCCAGCAGTAAAAATACGCGGGGCATAGCTTTCTTT; CDR3: CASSKNTRGIAFF
J: TRBJ1-2; V: TRBV5-1; size: NA; D: TRBD1; DNA: TGCGCCAGCAGCTCTGGGTCGGGACAGGGTAATGGCTACACCTTC; CDR3: CASSSGSGQGNGYTF
J: TRBJ2-4; V: TRBV19; size: NA; D: NA; DNA: TGTGCCAGTAGTATAGATCCGCAGGTGCGGAACATTCAGTACTTC; CDR3: CASSIDPQVRNIQYF
J: TRBJ1-1; V: TRBV5-4; size: NA; D: NA; DNA: TGTGCCAGCAGCTTCCCGGGACTGATCACTGAAGCTTTCTTT; CDR3: CASSFPGLITEAFF
J: TRBJ1-1; V: TRBV29-1; size: NA; D: NA; DNA: TGCAGCGTTGAAAGGACTACCAACACTGAAGCTTTCTTT; CDR3: CSVERTTNTEAFF
J: TRBJ1-2; V: TRBV7-2; size: NA; D: NA; DNA: TGTGCCAGCAGCTCCGATCTCGTTAACTATGGCTACACCTTC; CDR3: CASSSDLVNYGYTF
J: TRBJ1-5; V: TRBV4-2; size: few; D: NA; DNA: TGTGCCAGCAGCCAAGATTCGGGACTGGAGCCCCAGCATTTT; CDR3: CASSQDSGLEPQHF
J: TRBJ2-2; V: TRBV6-5; size: NA; D: NA; DNA: TGTGCCAGCAGTTACTACACCGGGGAGCTGTTTTTT; CDR3: CASSYYTGELFF
J: TRBJ1-5; V: TRBV7-2; size: NA; D: TRBD1; DNA: TGTGCCAGCAGCGAGGACAGGAGCAATCAGCCCCAGCATTTT; CDR3: CASSEDRSNQPQHF
J: TRBJ2-1; V: TRBV20-1; size: NA; D: NA; DNA: TGCAGTGCCCGTCCCGGCAATGAGCAGTTCTTC; CDR3: CSARPGNEQFF
J: TRBJ2-6; V: TRBV18; size: NA; D: NA; DNA: TGTGCCAGCTCACCAGGGGGCTCTGGGGCCAACGTCCTGACTTTC; CDR3: CASSPGGSGANVLTF
J: TRBJ2-7; V: TRBV19; size: NA; D: NA; DNA: TGTGCCAGTAGTATAGATCTGACAGTCCTCTACGAGCAGTACTTC; CDR3: CASSIDLTVLYEQYF
J: TRBJ1-2; V: TRBV9; size: NA; D: TRBD1; DNA: TGTGCCAGCAGCGTCGGACAGGGTCTCAACTATGGCTACACCTTC; CDR3: CASSVGQGLNYGYTF
J: TRBJ1-2; V: TRBV27; size: NA; D: NA; DNA: TGTGCCAGCAGTTTAACTGCGGCCGGGATTAACTATGGCTACACCTTC; CDR3: CASSLTAAGINYGYTF
J: TRBJ2-1; V: TRBV10-1; size: few; D: NA; DNA: TGCGCCAGCAGTGAAACTGGGGTTGGGAACAATGAGCAGTTCTTC; CDR3: CASSETGVGNNEQFF
J: TRBJ2-5; V: TRBV6-6; size: once; D: NA; DNA: TGTGCCAGCAGCCCCTCCGGGGAGACCCAGTACTTC; CDR3: CASSPSGETQYF
J: TRBJ1-3; V: TRBV20-1; size: NA; D: NA; DNA: TGCAGTGCTACCACCGGAGACACCATATATTTT; CDR3: CSATTGDTIYF
J: TRBJ1-1; V: TRBV2; size: NA; D: TRBD1; DNA: TGTGCCAGCAGGGACAGGGGGCAAAGTCAAAGGGGGATGAACACTGAAGCTTTCTTT; CDR3: CASRDRGQSQRGMNTEAFF
J: TRBJ2-7; V: TRBV12-5; size: NA; D: NA; DNA: TGTGCTAGTGGTACCTCCGGAGCAGGGGTAGGGCCCGCAGGGTACTTC; CDR3: CASGTSGAGVGPAGYF
J: TRBJ1-1; V: TRBV4-1; size: NA; D: NA; DNA: TGCGCCAGCAGCCAAACAGGGCTGAACACTGAAGCTTTCTTT; CDR3: CASSQTGLNTEAFF
J: TRBJ1-5; V: TRBV27; size: NA; D: NA; DNA: TGTGCCAGTGGGGGCGGAGTTAGCAATCAGCCCCAGCATTTT; CDR3: CASGGGVSNQPQHF
J: TRBJ1-4; V: TRBV11-2; size: NA; D: NA; DNA: TGTGCCAGCAGCTGGAGGAGGTCCCCTAATGAAAAACTGTTTTTT; CDR3: CASSWRRSPNEKLFF
J: TRBJ2-7; V: TRBV9; size: NA; D: TRBD1; DNA: TGTGCCAGCAGCCCTCTCCGGGACAGCTACTACGAGCAGTACTTC; CDR3: CASSPLRDSYYEQYF
J: TRBJ1-4; V: TRBV7-9; size: few; D: NA; DNA: TGTGCCAGCAGCCCAGGGGCAGGGTTTTTGAATCTGTTTTTT; CDR3: CASSPGAGFLNLFF
J: TRBJ2-3; V: TRBV4-3; size: NA; D: NA; DNA: TGCGCCAGCAGCCAAGAGCTCGGATACACAGATACGCAGTATTTT; CDR3: CASSQELGYTDTQYF
J: TRBJ1-1; V: TRBV30; size: NA; D: NA; DNA: TGTGCCTGGAGTGGGGGGGACGGGGTGGGCCTTGAAGCTTTCTTT; CDR3: CAWSGGDGVGLEAFF
J: TRBJ2-5; V: TRBV2; size: once; D: NA; DNA: TGTGCCAGCAGTAGAAGACCCCCCCCGGATGAGCAGTACTTC; CDR3: CASSRRPPPDEQYF
J: TRBJ1-1; V: TRBV10-3; size: NA; D: NA; DNA: TGTGCCATCAGTGCCGCACAGGGCCATGCTTTCTTT; CDR3: CAISAAQGHAFF
J: TRBJ2-2; V: TRBV28; size: NA; D: TRBD1; DNA: TGTGCCAGCAGTTGGGGACAGCCGAACACCGGGGAGCTGTTTTTT; CDR3: CASSWGQPNTGELFF
J: TRBJ2-5; V: TRBV12-5; size: NA; D: NA; DNA: TGTGCTAGTGGTTTCGATAGCTCTGTAGGGACCCAGTACTTC; CDR3: CASGFDSSVGTQYF
J: TRBJ1-5; V: TRBV4-2; size: NA; D: TRBD1; DNA: TGTGCCAGCAGCCAAGGCCCTAGCGACAGGGGGGGTATTCAGCCCCAGCATTTT; CDR3: CASSQGPSDRGGIQPQHF
J: TRBJ1-6; V: TRBV5-6; size: once; D: NA; DNA: TGTGCCAGCAGCCGGGGACATTATCTCTATAATTCACCCCTCCACTTT; CDR3: CASSRGHYLYNSPLHF
J: TRBJ1-1; V: TRBV30; size: once; D: NA; DNA: TGTGCCTGGAGTGGGGGGGGGCGATATATAACGGGAGCTTTCTTT; CDR3: CAWSGGGRYITGAFF
J: TRBJ1-4; V: TRBV7-7; size: NA; D: NA; DNA: TGTGCCAGCAGTCGTAGCTCGGGAACTAATGAAAAACTGTTTTTT; CDR3: CASSRSSGTNEKLFF
J: TRBJ1-3; V: TRBV2; size: few; D: NA; DNA: TGTGCCAGCATGTCTCTACCGGGCTCTGGAAACACCATATATTTT; CDR3: CASMSLPGSGNTIYF